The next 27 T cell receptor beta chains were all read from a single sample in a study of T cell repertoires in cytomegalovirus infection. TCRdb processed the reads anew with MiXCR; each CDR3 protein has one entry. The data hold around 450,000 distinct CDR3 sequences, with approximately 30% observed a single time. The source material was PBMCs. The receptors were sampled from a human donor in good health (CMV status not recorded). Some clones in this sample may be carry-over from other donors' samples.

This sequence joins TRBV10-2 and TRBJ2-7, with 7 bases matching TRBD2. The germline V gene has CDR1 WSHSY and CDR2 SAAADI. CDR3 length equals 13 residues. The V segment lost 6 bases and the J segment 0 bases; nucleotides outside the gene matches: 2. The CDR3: CASRGGGSYEQYF. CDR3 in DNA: TGCGCCAGCAGGGGGGGGGGCTCCTACGAGCAGTACTTC.

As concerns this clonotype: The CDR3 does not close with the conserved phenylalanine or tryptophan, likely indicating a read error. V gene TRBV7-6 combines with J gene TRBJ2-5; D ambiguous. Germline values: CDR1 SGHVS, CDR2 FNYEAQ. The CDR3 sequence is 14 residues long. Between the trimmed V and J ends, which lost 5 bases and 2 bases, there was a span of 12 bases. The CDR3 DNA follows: TGTGCCAGCAGCATAGTGCCCAGGCAAGAGACCCAGTACTTA. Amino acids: CASSIVPRQETQYL.

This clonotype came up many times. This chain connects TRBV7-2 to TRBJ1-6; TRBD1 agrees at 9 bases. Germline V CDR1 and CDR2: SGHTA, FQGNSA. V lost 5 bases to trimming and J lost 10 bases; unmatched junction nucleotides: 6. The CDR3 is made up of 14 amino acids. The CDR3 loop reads CASSPPGQGSPLHF. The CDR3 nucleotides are TGTGCCAGCAGCCCACCGGGACAGGGATCACCCCTCCACTTT. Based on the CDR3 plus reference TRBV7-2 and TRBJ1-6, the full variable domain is GAGVSQSPSNKVTEKGKDVELRCDPISGHTALYWYRQSLGQGLEFLIYFQGNSAPDKSGLPSDRFSAERTGGSVSTLTIQRTQQEDSAVYLCASSPPGQGSPLHFGNGTRLTVT.

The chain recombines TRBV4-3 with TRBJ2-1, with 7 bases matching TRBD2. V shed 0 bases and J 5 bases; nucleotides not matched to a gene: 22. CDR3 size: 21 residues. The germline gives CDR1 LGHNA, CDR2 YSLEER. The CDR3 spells CASSQDEASGITSWGHNEQFF. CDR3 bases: TGCGCCAGCAGCCAAGATGAGGCTAGCGGTATCACGTCTTGGGGTCACAATGAGCAGTTCTTC.

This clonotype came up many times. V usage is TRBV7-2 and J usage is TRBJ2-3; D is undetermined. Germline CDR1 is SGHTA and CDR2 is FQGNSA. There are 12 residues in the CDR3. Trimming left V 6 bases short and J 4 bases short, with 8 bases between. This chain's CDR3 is CASRRLADTQYF. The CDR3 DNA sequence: TGTGCCAGCAGACGGCTAGCAGATACGCAGTATTTT.

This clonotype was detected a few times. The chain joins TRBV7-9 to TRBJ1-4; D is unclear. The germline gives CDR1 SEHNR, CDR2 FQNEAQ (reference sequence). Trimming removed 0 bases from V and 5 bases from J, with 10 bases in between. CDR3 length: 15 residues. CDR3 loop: CASSLAAPLNEKLFF. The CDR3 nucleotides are TGTGCCAGCAGCTTAGCGGCACCTTTAAATGAAAAACTGTTTTTT.

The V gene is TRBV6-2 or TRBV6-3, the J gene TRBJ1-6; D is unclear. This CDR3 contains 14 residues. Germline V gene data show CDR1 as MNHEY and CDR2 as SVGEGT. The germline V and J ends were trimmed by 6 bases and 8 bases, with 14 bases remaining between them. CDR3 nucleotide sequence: TGTGCCAGCAGACATACACCGACGGATTCACCCCTCCACTTT. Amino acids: CASRHTPTDSPLHF.

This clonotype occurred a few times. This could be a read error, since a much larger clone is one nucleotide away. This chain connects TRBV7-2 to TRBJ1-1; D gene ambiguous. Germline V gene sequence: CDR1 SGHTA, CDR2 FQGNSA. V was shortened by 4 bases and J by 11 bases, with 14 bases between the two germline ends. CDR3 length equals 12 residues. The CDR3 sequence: CASSSWRAVAFF. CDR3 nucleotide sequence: TGTGCCAGCAGCTCCTGGCGGGCCGTGGCTTTCTTT. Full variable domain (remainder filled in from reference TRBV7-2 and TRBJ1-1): GAGVSQSPSNKVTEKGKDVELRCDPISGHTALYWYRQSLGQGLEFLIYFQGNSAPDKSGLPSDRFSAERTGGSVSTLTIQRTQQEDSAVYLCASSSWRAVAFFGQGTRLTVV.

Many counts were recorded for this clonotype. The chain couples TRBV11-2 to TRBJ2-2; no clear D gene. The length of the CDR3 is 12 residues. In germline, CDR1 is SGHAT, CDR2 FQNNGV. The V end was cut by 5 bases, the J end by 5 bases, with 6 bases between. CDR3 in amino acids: CASSRRTGELFF. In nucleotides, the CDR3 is TGTGCCAGCAGCCGCCGTACCGGGGAGCTGTTTTTT.

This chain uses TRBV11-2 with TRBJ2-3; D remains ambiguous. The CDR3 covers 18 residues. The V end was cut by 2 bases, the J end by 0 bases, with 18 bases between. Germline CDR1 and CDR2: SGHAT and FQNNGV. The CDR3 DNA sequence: TGTGCCAGCAGCTTATTGGTACCCTTAGCCTCTAGCACAGATACGCAGTATTTT. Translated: CASSLLVPLASSTDTQYF.

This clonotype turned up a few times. The CDR3 DNA follows: TGTGCCAGCAGTCGGACTAGCGGGGGACCCCAAGAGACCCAGTACTTC. Encoded protein: CASSRTSGGPQETQYF. The chain couples TRBV3-1 to TRBJ2-5; 13 bases map to TRBD2. This CDR3 contains 16 residues. V lost 6 bases, J lost 1 base, and 5 bases stayed unmatched. Germline values: CDR1 LGHDT, CDR2 YNNKEL (reference sequence).

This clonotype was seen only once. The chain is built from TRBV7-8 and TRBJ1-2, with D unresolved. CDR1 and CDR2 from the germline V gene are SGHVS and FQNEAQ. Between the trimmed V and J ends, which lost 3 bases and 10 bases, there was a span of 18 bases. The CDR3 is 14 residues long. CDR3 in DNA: TGTGCCAGCAGCTTTTCAGCAGCTAACTATTTCTACACCTTC. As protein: CASSFSAANYFYTF.

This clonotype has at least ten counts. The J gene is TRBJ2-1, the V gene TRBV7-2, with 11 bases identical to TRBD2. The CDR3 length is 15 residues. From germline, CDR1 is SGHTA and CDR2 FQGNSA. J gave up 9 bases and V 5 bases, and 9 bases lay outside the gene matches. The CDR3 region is CASSPGLAGNGEQFF. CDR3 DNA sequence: TGTGCCAGCAGCCCCGGACTAGCGGGTAATGGTGAGCAGTTCTTC. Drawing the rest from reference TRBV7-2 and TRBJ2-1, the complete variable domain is GAGVSQSPSNKVTEKGKDVELRCDPISGHTALYWYRQSLGQGLEFLIYFQGNSAPDKSGLPSDRFSAERTGGSVSTLTIQRTQQEDSAVYLCASSPGLAGNGEQFFGPGTRLTVL.

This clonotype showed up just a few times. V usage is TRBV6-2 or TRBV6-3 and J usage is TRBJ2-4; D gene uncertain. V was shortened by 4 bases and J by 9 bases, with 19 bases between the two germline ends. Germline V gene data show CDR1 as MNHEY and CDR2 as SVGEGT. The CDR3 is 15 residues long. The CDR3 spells CASSSDLVEMGIQYF. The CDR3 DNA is TGTGCCAGCAGTTCAGATCTAGTCGAGATGGGCATTCAGTACTTC.

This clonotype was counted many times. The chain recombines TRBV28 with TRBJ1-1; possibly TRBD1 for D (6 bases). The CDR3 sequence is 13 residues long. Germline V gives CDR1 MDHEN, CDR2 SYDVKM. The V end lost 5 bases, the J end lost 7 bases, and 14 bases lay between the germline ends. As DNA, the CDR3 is TGTGCCAGCAGTATCCTTAGGGGGGTTGAAGCTTTCTTT. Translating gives CASSILRGVEAFF.

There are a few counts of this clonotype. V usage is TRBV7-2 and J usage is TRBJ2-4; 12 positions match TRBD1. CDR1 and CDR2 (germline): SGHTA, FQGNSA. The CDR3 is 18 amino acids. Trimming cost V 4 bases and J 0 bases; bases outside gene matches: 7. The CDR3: CASSSTGTGGPAKNIQYF. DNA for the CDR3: TGTGCCAGCAGCTCGACCGGGACAGGGGGCCCAGCCAAAAACATTCAGTACTTC.

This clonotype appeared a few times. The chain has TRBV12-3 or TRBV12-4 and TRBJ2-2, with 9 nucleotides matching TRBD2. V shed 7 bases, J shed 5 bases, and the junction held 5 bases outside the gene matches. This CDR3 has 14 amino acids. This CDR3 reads CASIGTSWTGELFF. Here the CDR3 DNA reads TGTGCCAGCATCGGGACTAGCTGGACCGGGGAGCTGTTTTTT.

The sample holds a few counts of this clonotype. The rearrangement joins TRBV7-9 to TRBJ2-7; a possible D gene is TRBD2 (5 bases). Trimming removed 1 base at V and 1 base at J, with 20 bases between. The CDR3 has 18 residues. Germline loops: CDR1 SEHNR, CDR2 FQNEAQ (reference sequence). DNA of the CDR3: TGTGCCAGCAGCTTAGTCGCCAGTCTGGCGAGCGGTTCCTACGAGCAGTACTTC. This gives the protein CASSLVASLASGSYEQYF.

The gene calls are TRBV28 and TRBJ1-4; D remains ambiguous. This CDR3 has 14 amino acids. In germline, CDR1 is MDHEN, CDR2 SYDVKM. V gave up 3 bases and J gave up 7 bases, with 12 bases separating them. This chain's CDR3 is CASSFNRGREKLFF. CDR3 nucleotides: TGTGCCAGCAGTTTTAACAGAGGGCGTGAAAAACTGTTTTTT.

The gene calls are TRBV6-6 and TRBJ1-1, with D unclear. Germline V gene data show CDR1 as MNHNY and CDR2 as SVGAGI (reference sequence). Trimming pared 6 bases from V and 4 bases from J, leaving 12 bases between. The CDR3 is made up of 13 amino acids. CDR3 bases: TGTGCCAGCAGGGGTCCAGGTCTCACTGAAGCTTTCTTT. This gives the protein CASRGPGLTEAFF.

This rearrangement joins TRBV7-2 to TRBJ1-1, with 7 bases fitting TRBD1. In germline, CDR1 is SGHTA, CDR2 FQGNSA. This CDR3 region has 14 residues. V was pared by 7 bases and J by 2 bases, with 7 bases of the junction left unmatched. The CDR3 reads CASTAGTANTEAFF. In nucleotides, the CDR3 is TGTGCCAGCACCGCAGGGACAGCTAACACTGAAGCTTTCTTT. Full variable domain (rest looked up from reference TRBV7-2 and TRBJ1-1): GAGVSQSPSNKVTEKGKDVELRCDPISGHTALYWYRQSLGQGLEFLIYFQGNSAPDKSGLPSDRFSAERTGGSVSTLTIQRTQQEDSAVYLCASTAGTANTEAFFGQGTRLTVV.

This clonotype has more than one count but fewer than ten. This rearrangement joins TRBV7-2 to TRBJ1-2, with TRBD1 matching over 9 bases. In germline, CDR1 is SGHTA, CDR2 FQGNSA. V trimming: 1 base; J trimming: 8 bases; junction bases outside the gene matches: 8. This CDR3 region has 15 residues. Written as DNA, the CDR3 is TGTGCCAGCAGCTTAGGGGGGACAGGGACGGGAGGCTACACCTTC. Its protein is CASSLGGTGTGGYTF.

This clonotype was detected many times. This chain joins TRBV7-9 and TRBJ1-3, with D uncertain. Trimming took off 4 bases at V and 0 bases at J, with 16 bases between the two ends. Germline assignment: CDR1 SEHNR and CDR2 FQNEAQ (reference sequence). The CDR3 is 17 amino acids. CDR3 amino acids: CASSSPVGSGSGNTIYF. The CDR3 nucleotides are TGTGCCAGCAGCTCGCCCGTGGGGAGTGGCTCTGGAAACACCATATATTTT.

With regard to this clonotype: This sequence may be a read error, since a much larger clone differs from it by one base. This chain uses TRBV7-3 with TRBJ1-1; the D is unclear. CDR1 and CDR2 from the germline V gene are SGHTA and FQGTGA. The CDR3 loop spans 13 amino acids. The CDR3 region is CASSPASNTEALF. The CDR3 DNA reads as TGTGCCAGCAGTCCGGCCTCCAACACTGAAGCTTTATTT.

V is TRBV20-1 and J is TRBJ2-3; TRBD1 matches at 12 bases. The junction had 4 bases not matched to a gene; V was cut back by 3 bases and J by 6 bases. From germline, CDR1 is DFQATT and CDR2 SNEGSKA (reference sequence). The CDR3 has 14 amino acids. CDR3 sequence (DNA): TGCAGTGCTAGCACCGGGACAGGGGGCGATACGCAGTATTTT. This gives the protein CSASTGTGGDTQYF.

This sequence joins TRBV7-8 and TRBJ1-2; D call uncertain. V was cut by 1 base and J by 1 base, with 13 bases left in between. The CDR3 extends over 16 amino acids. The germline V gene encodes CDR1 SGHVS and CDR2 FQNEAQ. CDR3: CASSLDRTGSNYGYTF. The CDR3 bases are TGTGCCAGCAGCTTAGACAGAACCGGGAGTAACTATGGCTACACCTTC.

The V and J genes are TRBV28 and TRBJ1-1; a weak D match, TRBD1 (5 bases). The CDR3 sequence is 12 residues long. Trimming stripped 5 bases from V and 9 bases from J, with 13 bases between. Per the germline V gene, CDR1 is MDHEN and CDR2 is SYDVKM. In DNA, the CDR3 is TGTGCCAGCAGTAGCGGGGCGCGAAAAGCTTTCTTT. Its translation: CASSSGARKAFF. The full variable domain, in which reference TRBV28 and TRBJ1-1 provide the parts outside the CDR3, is DVKVTQSSRYLVKRTGEKVFLECVQDMDHENMFWYRQDPGLGLRLIYFSYDVKMKEKGDIPEGYSVSREKKERFSLILESASTNQTSMYLCASSSGARKAFFGQGTRLTVV.